This T cell receptor (beta chain) was identified during a study of CD8+ T cells in alopecia areata. At the level of the study: The authors scored treated patients' severity by affected scalp percentage. Overall study results and limits: Unlike in mice, where it was clearer, TCR sharing across patients was less clear, possibly HLA-related. The link between baseline CD8+ expansion and response remains uncertain with one nonresponder. Elevated clonality characterized lesional scalp relative to normal scalp, particularly in alopecia totalis/universalis.

The CDR3 runs 13 residues. The germline V and J ends were trimmed by 6 bases and 6 bases, with 11 bases remaining between them. Germline V gives CDR1 MNHEY, CDR2 SVGAGI. Documented treatment: oral pan-JAK inhibitor, 5-10 mg twice daily. Isolated RNA was reverse transcribed into cDNA used as the sequencing template. Profiled with immunoSEQ multiplex PCR; TCRdb holds only in-frame clones, not every one. The sample lists 150,000 to 250,000 clones; 50% to 60% were seen once. A remark on this clone: Its target is unknown.

This chain links TRBV6-5 with TRBJ2-2, with D unclear. Material: CD4+ T cells sorted from blood, obtained at week 4, from a patient treated with tofacitinib. The receptor comes from a human donor with alopecia areata. The CDR3 DNA follows: TGTGCCAGCAGACGTCCTTTGGCCGGGGAGCTGTTTTTT. This gives the protein CASRRPLAGELFF.